A selection of T cell receptor beta chains follows, all from one sample in a study of blood T cell repertoires in COVID-19. Here immunoSEQ multiplex PCR was the method, and the copy in TCRdb shows in-frame clones only, minus some. This table holds roughly 100,000 clones, about 77% found once. The sample comprised peripheral blood. The source of these receptors is a woman older than 75 with acute or convalescent COVID-19. The CDR3 runs from the conserved cysteine through the conserved F or W. Fields, in order: CDR3 length, V gene, CDR3 protein.

15	TRBV7-3	CASSLMASGVNEQFF
14	TRBV4-1	CASSHPSFTDTQYF
13	TRBV10-3	CAISGGLQVGYTF
16	TRBV7-3	CASSLEGATNTGELFF
11	TRBV11-2	CASSGHTEAFF
20	TRBV18	CASSPAWASGIGGGTDTQYF
14	TRBV28	CASTPGGSGNTIYF
15	TRBV7-2	CASSTQGNRGYGYTF
15	TRBV19	CASSFQQGVNEKLFF
16	TRBV7-2	CASSLDTSGSYNEQFF